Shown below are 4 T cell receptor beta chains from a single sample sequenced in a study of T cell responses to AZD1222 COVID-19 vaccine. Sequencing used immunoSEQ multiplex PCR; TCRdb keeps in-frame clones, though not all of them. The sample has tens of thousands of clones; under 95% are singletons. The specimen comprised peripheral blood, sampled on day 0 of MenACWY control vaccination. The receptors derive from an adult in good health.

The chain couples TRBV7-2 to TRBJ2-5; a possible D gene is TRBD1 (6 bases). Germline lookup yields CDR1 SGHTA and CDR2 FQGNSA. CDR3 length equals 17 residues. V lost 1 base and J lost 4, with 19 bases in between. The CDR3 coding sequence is TGTGCCAGCAGCTTAGGCGGCCTTCAGGGGATAGGAGAGACCCAGTACTTC. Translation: CASSLGGLQGIGETQYF. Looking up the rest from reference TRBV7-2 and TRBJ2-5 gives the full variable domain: GAGVSQSPSNKVTEKGKDVELRCDPISGHTALYWYRQSLGQGLEFLIYFQGNSAPDKSGLPSDRFSAERTGGSVSTLTIQRTQQEDSAVYLCASSLGGLQGIGETQYFGPGTRLLVL.

In DNA, the CDR3 is TGTGCCAGTAGTAGTGGGGGACTAGCGACGAACACCGGGGAGCTGTTTTTT. Protein: CASSSGGLATNTGELFF. This chain connects TRBV19 to TRBJ2-2; 10 bases align to TRBD2. V lost 4 bases to trimming and J lost 0 bases; unmatched junction nucleotides: 5. The length of the CDR3 is 17 residues. CDR1 is LNHDA, CDR2 SQIVND, per germline (reference sequence).

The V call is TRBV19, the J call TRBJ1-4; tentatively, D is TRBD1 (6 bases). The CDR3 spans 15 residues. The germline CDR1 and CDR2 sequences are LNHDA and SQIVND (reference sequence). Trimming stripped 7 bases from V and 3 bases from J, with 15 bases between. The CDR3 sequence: CASKTTGFANEKLFF. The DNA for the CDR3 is TGTGCCAGTAAAACTACAGGGTTTGCTAATGAAAAACTGTTTTTT.

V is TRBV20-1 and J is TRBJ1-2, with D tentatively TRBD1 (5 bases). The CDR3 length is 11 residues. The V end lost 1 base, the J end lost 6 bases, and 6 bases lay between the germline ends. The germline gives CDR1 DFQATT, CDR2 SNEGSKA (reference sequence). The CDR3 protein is CSARAGHGYTF. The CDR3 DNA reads TGCAGTGCTAGAGCAGGGCATGGCTACACCTTC.